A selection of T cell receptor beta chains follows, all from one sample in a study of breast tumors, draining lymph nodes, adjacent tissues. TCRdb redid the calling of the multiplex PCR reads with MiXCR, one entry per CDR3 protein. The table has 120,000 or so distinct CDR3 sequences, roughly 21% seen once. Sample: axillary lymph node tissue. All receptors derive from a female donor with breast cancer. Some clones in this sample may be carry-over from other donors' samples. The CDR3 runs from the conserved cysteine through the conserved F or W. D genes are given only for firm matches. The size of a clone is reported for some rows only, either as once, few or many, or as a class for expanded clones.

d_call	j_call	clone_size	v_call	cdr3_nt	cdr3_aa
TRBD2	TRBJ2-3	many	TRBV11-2	TGTGCCAGCAGCCCCAGTTATAGCGGGAGGGCCACAGATACGCAGTATTTT	CASSPSYSGRATDTQYF
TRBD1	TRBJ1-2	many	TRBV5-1	TGCGCCAGCAGCATACGACAGGGGGCGGCCTATGGCTACACCTTC	CASSIRQGAAYGYTF
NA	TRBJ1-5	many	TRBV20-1	TGCAGTGCTAGACGGGGGTTTAATCAGCCCCAGCATTTT	CSARRGFNQPQHF
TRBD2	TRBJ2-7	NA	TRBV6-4	TGTGCCAGCAGTGACTGGGCTAGCGGGAGAGTATCCTACGAGCAGTACTTC	CASSDWASGRVSYEQYF
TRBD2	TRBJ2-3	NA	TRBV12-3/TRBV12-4	TGTGCCAGCAGTGAAAGCGGGGGCACAGATACGCAGTGTTTT	CASSESGGTDTQCF
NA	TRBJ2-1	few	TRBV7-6	TGTGCCAGCAGCTTAGCGCAGGGAATCAATGAGCAGTTCTTC	CASSLAQGINEQFF
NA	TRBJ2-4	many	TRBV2	TGTGCCAGTGGGGACCTCCCGAGGGACATTCAGTACTTC	CASGDLPRDIQYF
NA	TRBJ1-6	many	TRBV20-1	TGCAGTGCTAGAGAGCCCGGAAAGTCTTATAATTCACCCCTCCACTTT	CSAREPGKSYNSPLHF
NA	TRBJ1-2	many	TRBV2	TGTGCCAGCAGGGTGCGGGGCTACACCTTC	CASRVRGYTF
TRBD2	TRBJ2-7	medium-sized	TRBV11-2	TGTGCCAGCAGCTTAGTTGGGACTAGCTACGGCGAGCAGTACTTC	CASSLVGTSYGEQYF
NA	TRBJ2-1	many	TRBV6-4	TGTGCCAGCAGTCTTAGGGGGGGCATACAGAATGAGCAGTTCTTC	CASSLRGGIQNEQFF
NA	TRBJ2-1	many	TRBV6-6	TGTGCCAGCAGTTACGTTAAACTTGAGCAGTTCTTC	CASSYVKLEQFF
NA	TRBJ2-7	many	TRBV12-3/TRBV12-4	TGTGCCAGCAGTTTAGACTACGAGCAGTACTTC	CASSLDYEQYF